This TCR beta chain is drawn from a study of cytomegalovirus exposure and HLA in healthy donors. The PCR ran on 60 Vbeta and 13 Jbeta primers. Repertoires were generated with immunoSEQ multiplex PCR, while TCRdb's copy carries only in-frame clones and drops some. The sample shows 95,000 to 150,000 clones, about 80% of them seen only once. Per the germline V gene, CDR1 is SGHTA and CDR2 is FQGNSA. CDR3 length: 17 residues. Findings and caveats of the study: Accurate prediction of HLA-A and HLA-B alleles (for most subjects) was reportedly achieved from TCR beta sequences.

With regard to this clone: Its antigen remains unidentified. Sequence at one end of the junction differs from germline and may be a read error.

The rearrangement joins TRBV7-2 to TRBJ2-3; TRBD2 is a possible D gene (6 bases). This sequence was found in a man in his thirties or forties in good health and CMV-seropositive. Material: PBMCs. CDR3 region: CASSLGRAGPRTDTQYF. In DNA, the CDR3 is TGTGCCAGCAGCTTAGGTCGGGCGGGACCCCGCACGGATACGCAGTATTTT.